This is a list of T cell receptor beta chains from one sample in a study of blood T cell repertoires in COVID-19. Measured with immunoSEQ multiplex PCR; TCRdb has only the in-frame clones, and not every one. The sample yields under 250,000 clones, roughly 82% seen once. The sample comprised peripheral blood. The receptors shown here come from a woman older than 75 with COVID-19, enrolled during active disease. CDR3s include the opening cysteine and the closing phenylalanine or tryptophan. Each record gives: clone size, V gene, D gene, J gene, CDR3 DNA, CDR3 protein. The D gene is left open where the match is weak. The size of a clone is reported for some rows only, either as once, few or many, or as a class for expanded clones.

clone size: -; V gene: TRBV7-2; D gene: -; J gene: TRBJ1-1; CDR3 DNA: TGTGCCAGCAACCACCCGACACCGAACACTGAAGCTTTCTTT; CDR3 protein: CASNHPTPNTEAFF
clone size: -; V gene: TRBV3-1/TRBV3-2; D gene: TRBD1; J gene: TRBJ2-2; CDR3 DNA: TGTGCCAGCAGCTGGGGACAGGGGGCCACCGGGGAGCTGTTTTTT; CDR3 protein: CASSWGQGATGELFF
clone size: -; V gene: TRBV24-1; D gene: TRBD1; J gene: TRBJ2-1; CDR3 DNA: TGTGCCACCAGTGGGACAGGGAAGAACAATGAGCAGTTCTTC; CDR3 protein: CATSGTGKNNEQFF
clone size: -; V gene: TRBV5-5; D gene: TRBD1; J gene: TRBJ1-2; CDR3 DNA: TGTGCCAGCAGCGGAGGGGGACAGGGGCCTTCCATGGGCGGCTATGGCTACACCTTC; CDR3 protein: CASSGGGQGPSMGGYGYTF
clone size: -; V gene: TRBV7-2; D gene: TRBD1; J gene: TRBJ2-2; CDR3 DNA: TGTGCCAGCAGCCTCGGAGGACAGGGGGCCACCGGGGAGCTGTTTTTT; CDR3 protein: CASSLGGQGATGELFF
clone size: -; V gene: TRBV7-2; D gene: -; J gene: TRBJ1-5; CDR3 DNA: TGTGCCAGCAGCTCCCCAACTAGTGGAGGTTATAGCAATCAGCCCCAGCATTTT; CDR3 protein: CASSSPTSGGYSNQPQHF
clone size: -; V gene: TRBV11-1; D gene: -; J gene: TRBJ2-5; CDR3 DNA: TGTGCCAGCAGCTTAGCGGGCGGGGGCGCCCAGTACTTC; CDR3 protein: CASSLAGGGAQYF
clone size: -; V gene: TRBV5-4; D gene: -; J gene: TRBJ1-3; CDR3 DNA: TGTGCCAGCAGCTTGGACAGCCTATCTGGAAACACCATATATTTT; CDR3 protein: CASSLDSLSGNTIYF
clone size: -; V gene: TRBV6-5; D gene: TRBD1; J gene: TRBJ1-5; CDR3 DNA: TGTGCCAGCAGCCGGGACAGCCGCAATCAGCCCCAGCATTTT; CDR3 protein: CASSRDSRNQPQHF
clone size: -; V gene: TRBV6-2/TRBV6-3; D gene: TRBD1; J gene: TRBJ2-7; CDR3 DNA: TGTGCCAGCAGCGTCCAGGGGGACAGATCCTACGAGCAGTACTTC; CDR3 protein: CASSVQGDRSYEQYF
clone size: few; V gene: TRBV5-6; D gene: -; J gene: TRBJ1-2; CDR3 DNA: TGTGCCAGCAGCTTGTCCCCCCGCGCCCTCAACTATGGCTACACCTTC; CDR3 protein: CASSLSPRALNYGYTF
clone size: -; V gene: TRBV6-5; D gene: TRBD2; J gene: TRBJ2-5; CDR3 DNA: TGTGCCAGCGGGGCCCGAGCGGGGGGCCAAGAGACCCAGTACTTC; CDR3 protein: CASGARAGGQETQYF
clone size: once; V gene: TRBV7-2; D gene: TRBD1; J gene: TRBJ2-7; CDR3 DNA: TGTGCCAGCAGACGGGACAGAACATATTACGAGCAGTACTTC; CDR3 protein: CASRRDRTYYEQYF
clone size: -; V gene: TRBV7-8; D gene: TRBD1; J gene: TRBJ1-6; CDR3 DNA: TGTGCCAGCAGCTGGGACAGAGCTTCACCCCTCCACTTT; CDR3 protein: CASSWDRASPLHF
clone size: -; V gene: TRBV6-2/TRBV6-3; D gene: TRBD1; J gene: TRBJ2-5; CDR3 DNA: TGTGCCAGCAGTAACCACAGGGGCCCGGAGACCCAGTACTTC; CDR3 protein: CASSNHRGPETQYF
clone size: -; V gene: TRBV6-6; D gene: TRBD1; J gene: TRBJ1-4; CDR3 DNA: TGTGCCAGCAGTTACCGCGGACAGGGGAATGAAAAACTGTTTTTT; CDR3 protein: CASSYRGQGNEKLFF
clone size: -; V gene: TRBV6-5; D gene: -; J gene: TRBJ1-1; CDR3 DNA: TGTGCCAGCAGTTACGTGGGTGGGAGCACTGAAGCTTTCTTT; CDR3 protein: CASSYVGGSTEAFF
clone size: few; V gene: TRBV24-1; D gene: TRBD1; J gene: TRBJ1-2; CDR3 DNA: TGTGCCACCAGTGACACTGGACAGGGTCGGGGCTACACCTTC; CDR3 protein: CATSDTGQGRGYTF
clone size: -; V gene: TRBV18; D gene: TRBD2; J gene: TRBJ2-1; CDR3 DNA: TGTGCCAGCTCACCAACGGGACTAGCGGCTAAGAACAATGAGCAGTTCTTC; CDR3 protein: CASSPTGLAAKNNEQFF
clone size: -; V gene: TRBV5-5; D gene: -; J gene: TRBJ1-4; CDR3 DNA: TGTGCCAGCAGCTTGGACGGGGGGAGGGAAAAACTGTTTTTT; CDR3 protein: CASSLDGGREKLFF
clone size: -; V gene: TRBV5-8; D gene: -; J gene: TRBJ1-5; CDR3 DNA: TGTGCCAGCAGCTTGGGCGTCAGGAGGCCAGGGGATCAGCCCCAGCATTTT; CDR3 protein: CASSLGVRRPGDQPQHF
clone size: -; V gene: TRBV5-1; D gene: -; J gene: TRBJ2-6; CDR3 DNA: TGCGCCAGCAGCTTGGGGCACCGCTCTGGGGCCAACGTCCTGACTTTC; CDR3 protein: CASSLGHRSGANVLTF
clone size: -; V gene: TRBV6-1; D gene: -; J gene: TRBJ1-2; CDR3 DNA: TGTGCCAGCAGTGCCCGGGAAGGGCCCCTATACTATGGCTACACCTTC; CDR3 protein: CASSAREGPLYYGYTF
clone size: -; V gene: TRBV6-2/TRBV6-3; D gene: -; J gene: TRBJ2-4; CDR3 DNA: TGTGCCAGCAGTGCCCATAAAACTTTAACGGTGAACATTCAGTACTTC; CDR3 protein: CASSAHKTLTVNIQYF
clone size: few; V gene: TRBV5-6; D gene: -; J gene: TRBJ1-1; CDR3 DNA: TGTGCCAGCAGCTTGACAGACAACACTGAAGCTTTCTTT; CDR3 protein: CASSLTDNTEAFF
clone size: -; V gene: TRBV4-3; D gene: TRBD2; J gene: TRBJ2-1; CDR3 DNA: TGCGCCAGCAGCCAAGAGACTAGCCTATCGTACAATGAGCAGTTCTTC; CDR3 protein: CASSQETSLSYNEQFF
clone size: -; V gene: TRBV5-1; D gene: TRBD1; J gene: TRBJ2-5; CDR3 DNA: TGCGCCAGCAGCATGGACAGGTACCAAGAGACCCAGTACTTC; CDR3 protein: CASSMDRYQETQYF